What follows are 18 T cell receptor beta chains derived from one specimen sequenced in a study of T cell repertoires in cytomegalovirus infection. Each CDR3 protein gets one entry after TCRdb re-called the reads with MiXCR. The sample records around 190,000 distinct CDR3 sequences, 14% being singletons. Sequences were obtained from PBMCs. These receptor sequences come from a human donor in good health (CMV status not recorded). Some clones in this sample may be carry-over from other donors' samples.

The chain has TRBV12-3 or TRBV12-4 and TRBJ2-5, with TRBD1 identical over 8 bases. This CDR3 region has 13 residues. V shed 5 bases and J 5 bases; nucleotides not matched to a gene: 4. The CDR3 protein is CASSIRQGETQYF. The CDR3 DNA sequence: TGTGCCAGCAGTATTCGACAGGGGGAGACCCAGTACTTC.

CDR3 region: CASSYSLAGEEFF. DNA of the CDR3: TGTGCCAGCAGCTACTCACTAGCGGGAGAAGAGTTCTTC. The chain couples TRBV7-9 to TRBJ2-1; TRBD2 agrees at 11 bases. V lost 4 bases to trimming and J lost 14 bases; unmatched junction nucleotides: 7. The CDR3 has 13 amino acids. Germline V gene sequence: CDR1 SEHNR, CDR2 FQNEAQ (reference sequence). The entire variable domain, with the rest obtained from reference TRBV7-9 and TRBJ2-1, is as follows: DTGVSQNPRHKITKRGQNVTFRCDPISEHNRLYWYRQTLGQGPEFLTYFQNEAQLEKSRLLSDRFSAERPKGSFSTLEIQRTEQGDSAMYLCASSYSLAGEEFFGPGTRLTVL.

This clonotype showed up many times. The chain employs TRBV7-2 and TRBJ1-4; TRBD1 matches at 10 bases. V shed 1 base and J 8 bases; nucleotides not matched to a gene: 13. CDR1 and CDR2 (germline): SGHTA, FQGNSA. The CDR3 has 18 amino acids. The CDR3 here is CASSLEVLVGQGKEKLFF. The CDR3 DNA reads TGTGCCAGCAGCTTAGAGGTTTTGGTGGGACAGGGGAAGGAAAAACTGTTTTTT.

Ten or more counts support this clonotype. The genes are TRBV2 and TRBJ2-7; D is unclear. V lost 6 bases to trimming and J lost 0 bases, with 12 bases between them. CDR3 length: 14 residues. CDR1 and CDR2 (germline): SNHLY, FYNNEI. The CDR3 coding sequence is TGTGCCAGCAGCTCCGTCAGCGTCTCCTACGAGCAGTACTTC. It encodes CASSSVSVSYEQYF.

There are many counts of this clonotype. This chain joins TRBV28 and TRBJ2-6; tentatively, D is TRBD1 (6 bases). Trimming stripped 7 bases from V and 2 bases from J, with 12 bases between. Per germline, CDR1 MDHEN and CDR2 SYDVKM. This CDR3 is 15 amino acids long. The CDR3 region has the DNA TGTGCCAGCAACTTACAGGGAACTGGGGCCAACGTCCTGACTTTC. This sequence encodes CASNLQGTGANVLTF.

This clonotype was seen ten or more times. The V and J genes are TRBV11-1 and TRBJ2-1; D ambiguous. Germline V CDR1 and CDR2: SGHAT, FQDESV (reference sequence). Trimming removed 0 bases from V and 10 bases from J, with 10 bases in between. This CDR3 spans 13 amino acids. CDR3 amino acids: CASSLAPRREQFF. The CDR3 coding sequence is TGTGCCAGCAGCTTAGCACCCCGAAGGGAGCAGTTCTTC.

The genes are TRBV12-3 or TRBV12-4 and TRBJ2-7; perhaps TRBD2 as D (6 bases). The V end was cut by 6 bases, the J end by 2 bases, with 14 bases between. There are 14 residues in the CDR3. The CDR3 spells CASSIGGPAYEQYF. The DNA of the CDR3 is TGTGCCAGCAGCATAGGAGGGCCCGCCTACGAGCAGTACTTC.

In its sample, this clonotype was seen many times. The chain recombines TRBV7-9 with TRBJ2-5, with D possibly TRBD1 on 6 matching bases. The CDR3 has 14 residues. V gave up 3 bases and J gave up 0 bases, with 8 bases separating them. The germline gives CDR1 SEHNR, CDR2 FQNEAQ (reference sequence). The CDR3 spells CASSFRTDQETQYF. CDR3 nucleotide sequence: TGTGCCAGCAGCTTCCGGACAGACCAAGAGACCCAGTACTTC.

This clonotype was seen at least ten times. V and J are TRBV28 and TRBJ1-1; 8 nucleotides line up with TRBD1. Germline loops: CDR1 MDHEN, CDR2 SYDVKM. V shed 10 bases and J 12 bases; nucleotides not matched to a gene: 16. This CDR3 region has 13 residues. The CDR3 sequence is CANRPYVTGGPFF. CDR3 coding DNA: TGTGCCAATAGACCCTACGTAACAGGGGGACCTTTCTTT.

This clonotype was counted a few times. The rearrangement uses TRBV30 and TRBJ2-1; TRBD2 matches 9 bases. Unmatched junction bases numbered 17, after V lost 2 bases and J lost 9 bases. The CDR3 is 17 residues long. The V gene's germline CDR1 is GTSNPN and CDR2 SVGIG (reference sequence). CDR3 DNA: TGTGCCTGGAGTCCTAACCGACTAGCGGTCCCTGGGGGTGAGCAGTTCTTC. Translation gives CAWSPNRLAVPGGEQFF.

The rearrangement links TRBV6-1 to TRBJ1-6; 9 positions agree with TRBD1. Germline-derived CDR1 and CDR2 are MNHNS and SASEGT. There are 15 residues in the CDR3. J was trimmed by 6 bases and V by 2 bases; bases with no gene match: 2. CDR3 coding DNA: TGTGCCAGCAGTGAATCGGACAGGGGTAATTCACCCCTCCACTTT. Its translation is CASSESDRGNSPLHF.

The V call is TRBV20-1, the J call TRBJ1-5; D call uncertain. The CDR3 is 15 amino acids. Germline CDR1 reads DFQATT; CDR2 reads SNEGSKA (reference sequence). V lost 1 base and J lost 3, with 13 bases in between. CDR3 in DNA: TGCAGTGCTAGAGTTAGTTCTGGGAACAATCAGCCCCAGCATTTT. Amino acids: CSARVSSGNNQPQHF.

This clonotype was observed at least ten times. This chain joins TRBV7-6 and TRBJ1-1; D is perhaps TRBD1 (5 bases). Trimming took 1 base from V and 4 from J, leaving 7 bases between them. Germline V gene lookup returns CDR1 SGHVS and CDR2 FNYEAQ. The CDR3 spans 13 residues. The DNA for the CDR3 is TGTGCCAGCAGCTTAGGCAGGGCCACTGAAGCTTTCTTT. Translation gives CASSLGRATEAFF.

The chain employs TRBV12-5 and TRBJ2-2; D is perhaps TRBD2 (6 bases). This CDR3 has 14 residues. Trimming removed 6 bases from V and 5 bases from J, with 13 bases in between. Per the germline V gene, CDR1 is LGHNT and CDR2 is FRNRAP. The CDR3 DNA reads as TGTGCTAGTGGGGCCGGGGGTGGGACCGGGGAGCTGTTTTTT. This codes for CASGAGGGTGELFF.

This clonotype was observed at least ten times. The gene calls are TRBV2 and TRBJ2-1, with D unresolved. Trimming shortened V by 6 bases and J by 8 bases, and 8 bases separated the two germline ends. This CDR3 is built from 11 residues. CDR1 and CDR2 (germline): SNHLY, FYNNEI. CDR3 in amino acids: CASRRNDEQFF. DNA for the CDR3: TGTGCCAGCAGAAGAAACGATGAGCAGTTCTTC.

V is TRBV18 and J is TRBJ2-2, with D possibly matching TRBD2 (5 bases). Trimming removed 3 bases from V and 4 bases from J, with 9 bases in between. The germline CDR1 and CDR2 sequences are KGHSH and LQKENI. This CDR3 is 14 amino acids long. The CDR3: CASSPTDFTGELFF. The CDR3 coding sequence is TGTGCCAGCTCACCTACGGACTTCACCGGGGAGCTGTTTTTT.

In this sample, this clonotype turned up a few times. V usage is TRBV28 and J usage is TRBJ1-5; no definite D call. The V end lost 5 bases, the J end lost 2 bases, and 19 bases lay between the germline ends. The CDR3 contains 17 residues. Germline V gives CDR1 MDHEN, CDR2 SYDVKM. The CDR3 coding sequence is TGTGCCAGCAGTCCAGGAGATTGGGGTGGGCGCAATCAGCCCCAGCATTTT. This translates into CASSPGDWGGRNQPQHF.

The table lists this clonotype with many counts. This chain connects TRBV7-2 to TRBJ2-7; no firm D call. The germline V and J ends were trimmed by 4 bases and 3 bases, with 7 bases remaining between them. The germline V gene has CDR1 SGHTA and CDR2 FQGNSA. The CDR3 has 12 amino acids. The CDR3 region has the DNA TGTGCCAGCAGCTACGACGGCTACGAGCAGTACTTC. Translation: CASSYDGYEQYF.